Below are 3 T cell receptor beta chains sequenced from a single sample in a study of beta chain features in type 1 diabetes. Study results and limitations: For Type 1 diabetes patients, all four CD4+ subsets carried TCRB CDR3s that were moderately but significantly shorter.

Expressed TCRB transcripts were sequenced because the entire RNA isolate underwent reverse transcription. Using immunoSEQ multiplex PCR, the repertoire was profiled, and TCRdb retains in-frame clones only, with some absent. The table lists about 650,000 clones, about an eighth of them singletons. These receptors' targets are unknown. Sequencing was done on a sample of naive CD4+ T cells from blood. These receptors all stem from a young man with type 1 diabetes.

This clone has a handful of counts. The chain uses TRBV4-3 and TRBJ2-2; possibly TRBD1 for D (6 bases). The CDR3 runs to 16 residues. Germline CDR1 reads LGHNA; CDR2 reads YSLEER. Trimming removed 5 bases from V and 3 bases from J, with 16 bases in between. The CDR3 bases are TGCGCCAGCAGCTCTCGGACAGCATGGGACACCGGGGAGCTGTTTTTT. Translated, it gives CASSSRTAWDTGELFF.

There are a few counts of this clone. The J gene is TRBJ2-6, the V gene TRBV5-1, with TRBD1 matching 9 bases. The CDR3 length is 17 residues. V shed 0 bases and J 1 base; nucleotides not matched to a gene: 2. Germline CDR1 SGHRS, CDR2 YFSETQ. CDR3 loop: CASSLGQGVSGANVLTF. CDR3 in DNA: TGCGCCAGCAGCTTGGGACAGGGGGTATCTGGGGCCAACGTCCTGACTTTC.

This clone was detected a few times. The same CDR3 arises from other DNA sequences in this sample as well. CDR3 region: CSVAGYNEQFF. In DNA form, the CDR3 reads TGCAGCGTGGCGGGGTACAATGAGCAGTTCTTC. The chain recombines TRBV29-1 with TRBJ2-1; possibly TRBD2 for D (6 bases). Trimming took off 6 bases at V and 4 bases at J, with 7 bases between the two ends. This CDR3 comprises 11 residues. Germline-derived CDR1 and CDR2 are SQVTM and ANQGSEA.